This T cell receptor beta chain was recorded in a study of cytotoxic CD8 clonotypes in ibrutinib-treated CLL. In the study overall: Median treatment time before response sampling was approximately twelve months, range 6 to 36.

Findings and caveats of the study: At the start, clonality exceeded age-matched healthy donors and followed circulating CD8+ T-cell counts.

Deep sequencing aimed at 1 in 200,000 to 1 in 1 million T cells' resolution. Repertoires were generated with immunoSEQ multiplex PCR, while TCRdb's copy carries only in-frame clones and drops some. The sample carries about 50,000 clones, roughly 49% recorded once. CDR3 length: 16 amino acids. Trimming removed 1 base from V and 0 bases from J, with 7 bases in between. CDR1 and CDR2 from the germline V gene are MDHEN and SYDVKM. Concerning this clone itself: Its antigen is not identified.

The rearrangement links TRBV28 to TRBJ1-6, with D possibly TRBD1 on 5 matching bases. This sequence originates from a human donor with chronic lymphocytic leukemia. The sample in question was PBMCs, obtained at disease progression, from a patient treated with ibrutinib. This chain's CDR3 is CASSLLGGSYNSPLHF. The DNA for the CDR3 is TGTGCCAGCAGTTTATTGGGGGGCTCCTATAATTCACCCCTCCACTTT.